The text below deals with one TCR beta chain. CDR1 is SGHVS and CDR2 is FQNEAQ in the germline V gene. There are 17 residues in the CDR3. The J segment lost 6 bases and the V segment lost 5 bases, leaving 16 bases of the junction unmatched. Authors' processing steps: Amplification of reference gene primers was used by the study to estimate nucleated cell counts. Using immunoSEQ multiplex PCR, the repertoire was profiled, and TCRdb retains in-frame clones only, with some absent. V, J and clone size derive from that table, while D and trimming were established from the DNA sequence. The sample consists of roughly 300,000 clones, about 86% of them appearing once. Seattle's cohort entered during active infection and was followed longitudinally. The data originate from a study of blood T cell repertoires in COVID-19. Whole-study context: The United States, Italy and Spain provided the acute and convalescent COVID-19 samples. T cells, B-cell-depleted T cells, or PBMCs provided the cDNA or gDNA that served as material.

The sequence was collected from a woman aged 25-40 years with COVID-19, enrolled during active disease. The chain links TRBV7-8 to TRBJ1-1, with 9 bases matching TRBD1. Sequencing was carried out using peripheral blood. The CDR3 DNA sequence: TGTGCCAGCAGCACGGGACAGGGTCTCGTTCGAGTGTCTGAAGCTTTCTTT. It specifies CASSTGQGLVRVSEAFF.